The clone carrying this T cell receptor (beta chain) was picked up one time. Its target is unknown. This record belongs to a study of CD8 T cells in acute hepatitis C reinfection. Findings and caveats of the study: Regardless of outcome, thirteen public clonotypes appeared, one using V04-02/J02-02. No group differed significantly in the high NS3-1073 repertoire diversity.

Time point specified: naive CD8 control sorted from an acute-time-point sample. Looked up from germline, CDR1 is SGHVS and CDR2 is FQNEAQ. V shed 3 bases and J shed 0 bases, with 6 bases lying between them. The CDR3 runs to 13 residues. The method was immunoSEQ multiplex PCR; TCRdb's version includes in-frame clones alone and lacks a portion of them. The sample yields about 38,000 clones, approximately 83% seen once. Sequencing used naive CD8+ T cells from PBMCs. J is TRBJ2-7 and V is TRBV7-8; unclear D gene. The clonotype was recovered from a woman aged 18-29 years who spontaneously cleared hepatitis C infection. Here the CDR3 reads CASSFPGSYEQYF. CDR3 bases: TGTGCCAGCAGCTTTCCAGGCTCCTACGAGCAGTACTTC.